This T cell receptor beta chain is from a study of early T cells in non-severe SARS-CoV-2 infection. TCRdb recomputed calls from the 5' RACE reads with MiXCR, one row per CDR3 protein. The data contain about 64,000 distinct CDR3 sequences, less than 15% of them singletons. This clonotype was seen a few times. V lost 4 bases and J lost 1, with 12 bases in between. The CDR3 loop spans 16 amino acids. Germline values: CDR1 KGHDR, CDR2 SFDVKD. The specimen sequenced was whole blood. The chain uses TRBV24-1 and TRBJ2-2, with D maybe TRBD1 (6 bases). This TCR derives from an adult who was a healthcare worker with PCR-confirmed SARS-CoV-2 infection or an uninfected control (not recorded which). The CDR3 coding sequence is TGTGCCACCAGTGAAAGGGACACGAAGAACACCGGGGAGCTGTTTTTT. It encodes CATSERDTKNTGELFF.